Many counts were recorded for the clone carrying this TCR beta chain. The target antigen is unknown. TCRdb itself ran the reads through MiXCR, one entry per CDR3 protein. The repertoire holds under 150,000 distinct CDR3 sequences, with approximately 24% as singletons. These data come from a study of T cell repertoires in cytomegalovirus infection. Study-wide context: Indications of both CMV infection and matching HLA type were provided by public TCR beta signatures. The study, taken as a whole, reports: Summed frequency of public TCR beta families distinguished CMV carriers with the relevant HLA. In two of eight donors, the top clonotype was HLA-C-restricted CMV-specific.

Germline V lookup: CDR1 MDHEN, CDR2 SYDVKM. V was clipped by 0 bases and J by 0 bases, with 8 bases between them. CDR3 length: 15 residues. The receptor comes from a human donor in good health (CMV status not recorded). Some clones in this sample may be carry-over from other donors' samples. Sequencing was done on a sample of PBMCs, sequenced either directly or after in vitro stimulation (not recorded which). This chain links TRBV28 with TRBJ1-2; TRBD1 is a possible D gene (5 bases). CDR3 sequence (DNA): TGTGCCAGCAGTTTATGGGGGGAAGCTAACTATGGCTACACCTTC. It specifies CASSLWGEANYGYTF.